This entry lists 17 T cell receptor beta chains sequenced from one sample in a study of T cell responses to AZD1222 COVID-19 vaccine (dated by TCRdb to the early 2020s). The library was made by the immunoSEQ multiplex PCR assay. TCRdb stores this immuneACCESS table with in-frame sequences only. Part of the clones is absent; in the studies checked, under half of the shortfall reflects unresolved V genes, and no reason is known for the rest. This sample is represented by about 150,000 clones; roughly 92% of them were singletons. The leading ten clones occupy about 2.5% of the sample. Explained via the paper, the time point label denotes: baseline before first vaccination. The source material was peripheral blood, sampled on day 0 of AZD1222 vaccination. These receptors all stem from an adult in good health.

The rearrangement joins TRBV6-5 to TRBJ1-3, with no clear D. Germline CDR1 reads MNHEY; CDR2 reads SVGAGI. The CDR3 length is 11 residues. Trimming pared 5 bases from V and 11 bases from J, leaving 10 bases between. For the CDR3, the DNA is TGTGCCAGCAGTAAGGGCCGGGCCATATATTTT. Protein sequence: CASSKGRAIYF.

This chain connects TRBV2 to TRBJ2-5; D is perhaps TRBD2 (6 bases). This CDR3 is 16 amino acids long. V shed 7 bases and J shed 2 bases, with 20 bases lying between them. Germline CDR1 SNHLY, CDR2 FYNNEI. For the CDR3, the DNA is TGTGCCAGCAAGTTCAGATTAGCGGCGACTCAAGAGACCCAGTACTTC. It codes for CASKFRLAATQETQYF.

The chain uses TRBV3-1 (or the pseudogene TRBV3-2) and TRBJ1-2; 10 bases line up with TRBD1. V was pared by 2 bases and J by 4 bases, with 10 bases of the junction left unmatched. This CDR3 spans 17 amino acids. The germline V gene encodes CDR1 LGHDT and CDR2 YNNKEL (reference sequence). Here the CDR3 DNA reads TGTGCCAGCAGCCAATGGGGAGACAGGGGGCGCACCTATGGCTACACCTTC. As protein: CASSQWGDRGRTYGYTF.

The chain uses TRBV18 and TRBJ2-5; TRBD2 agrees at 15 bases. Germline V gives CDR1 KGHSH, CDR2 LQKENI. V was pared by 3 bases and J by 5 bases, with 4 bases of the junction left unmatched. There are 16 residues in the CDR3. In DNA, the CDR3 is TGTGCCAGCTCACCTGGACTAGCGGGAGGGATGGAGACCCAGTACTTC. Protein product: CASSPGLAGGMETQYF. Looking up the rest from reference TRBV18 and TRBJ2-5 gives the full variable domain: NAGVMQNPRHLVRRRGQEARLRCSPMKGHSHVYWYRQLPEEGLKFMVYLQKENIIDESGMPKERFSAEFPKEGPSILRIQQVVRGDSAAYFCASSPGLAGGMETQYFGPGTRLLVL.

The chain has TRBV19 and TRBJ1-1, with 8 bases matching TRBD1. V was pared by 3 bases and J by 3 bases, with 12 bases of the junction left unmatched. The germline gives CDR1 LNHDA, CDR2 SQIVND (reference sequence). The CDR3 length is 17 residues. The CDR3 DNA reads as TGTGCCAGTAGTATCGCTACAGGGGGTAGATTCGACACTGAAGCTTTCTTT. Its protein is CASSIATGGRFDTEAFF.

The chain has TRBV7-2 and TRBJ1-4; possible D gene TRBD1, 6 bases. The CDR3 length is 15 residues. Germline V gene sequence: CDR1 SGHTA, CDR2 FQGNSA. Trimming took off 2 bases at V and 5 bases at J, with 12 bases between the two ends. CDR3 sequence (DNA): TGTGCCAGCAGCTTAACGACAGGCTTAAATGAAAAACTGTTTTTT. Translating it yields CASSLTTGLNEKLFF.

CDR3 nucleotides: TGTGCCAGCGGAATCCTAGCCCGGGGTGAAAAACTGTTTTTT. It yields the protein CASGILARGEKLFF. The J gene is TRBJ1-4, the V gene TRBV27; unclear D gene. The CDR3 has 14 amino acids. Germline loops: CDR1 MNHEY, CDR2 SMNVEV (reference sequence). V gave up 8 bases and J gave up 7 bases, with 17 bases separating them.

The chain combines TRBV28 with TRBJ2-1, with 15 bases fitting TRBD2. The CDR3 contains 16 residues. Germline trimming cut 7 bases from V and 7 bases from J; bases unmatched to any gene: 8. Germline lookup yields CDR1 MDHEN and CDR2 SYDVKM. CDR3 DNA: TGTGCCAGCATCCCTACCGGGACTAGCGGGAGGAATGAGCAGTTCTTC. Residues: CASIPTGTSGRNEQFF.

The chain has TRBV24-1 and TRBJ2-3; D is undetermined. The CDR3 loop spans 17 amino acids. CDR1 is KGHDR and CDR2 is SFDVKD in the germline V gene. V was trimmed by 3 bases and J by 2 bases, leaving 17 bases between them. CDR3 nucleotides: TGTGCCACCAGTGATGGGGTGGACGCCACTAACACAGATACGCAGTATTTT. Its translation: CATSDGVDATNTDTQYF.

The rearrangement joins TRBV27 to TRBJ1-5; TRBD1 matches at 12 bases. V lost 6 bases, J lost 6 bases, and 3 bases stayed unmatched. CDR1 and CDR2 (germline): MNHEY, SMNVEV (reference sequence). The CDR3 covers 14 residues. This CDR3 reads CASSRDRGLQPQHF. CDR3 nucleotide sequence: TGTGCCAGCAGCCGGGACAGGGGGCTTCAGCCCCAGCATTTT.

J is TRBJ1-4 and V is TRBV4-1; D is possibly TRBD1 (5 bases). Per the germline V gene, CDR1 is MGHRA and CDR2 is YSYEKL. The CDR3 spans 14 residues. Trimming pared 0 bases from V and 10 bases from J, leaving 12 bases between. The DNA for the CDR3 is TGCGCCAGCAGCCAAGATGGGGGACTCGGAAAACTGTTTTTT. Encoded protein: CASSQDGGLGKLFF.

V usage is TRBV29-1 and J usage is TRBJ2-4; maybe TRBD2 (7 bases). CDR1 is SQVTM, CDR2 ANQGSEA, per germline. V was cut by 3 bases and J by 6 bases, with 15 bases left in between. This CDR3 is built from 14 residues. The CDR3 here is CSVEVAGAGNIQYF. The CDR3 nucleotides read TGCAGCGTTGAGGTGGCGGGGGCCGGAAACATTCAGTACTTC.

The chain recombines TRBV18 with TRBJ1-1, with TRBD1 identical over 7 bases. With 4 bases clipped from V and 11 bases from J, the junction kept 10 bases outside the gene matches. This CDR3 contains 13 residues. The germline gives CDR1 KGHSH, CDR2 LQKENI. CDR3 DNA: TGTGCCAGCTCACTCTACGGGGGCAGGGGGGCTTTCTTT. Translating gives CASSLYGGRGAFF.

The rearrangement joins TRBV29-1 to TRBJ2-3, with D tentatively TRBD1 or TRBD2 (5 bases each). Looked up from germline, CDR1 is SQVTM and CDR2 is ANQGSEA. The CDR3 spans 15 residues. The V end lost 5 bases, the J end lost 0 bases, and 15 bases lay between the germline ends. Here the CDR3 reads CSVTPRDRSTDTQYF. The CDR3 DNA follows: TGCAGCGTTACCCCAAGGGACCGTAGCACAGATACGCAGTATTTT.

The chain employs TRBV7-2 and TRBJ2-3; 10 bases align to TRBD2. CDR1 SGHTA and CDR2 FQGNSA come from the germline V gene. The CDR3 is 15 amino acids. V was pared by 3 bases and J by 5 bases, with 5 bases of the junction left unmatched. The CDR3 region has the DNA TGTGCCAGCAGCTTCGGACTAGCGGAGGGAGATACGCAGTATTTT. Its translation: CASSFGLAEGDTQYF.

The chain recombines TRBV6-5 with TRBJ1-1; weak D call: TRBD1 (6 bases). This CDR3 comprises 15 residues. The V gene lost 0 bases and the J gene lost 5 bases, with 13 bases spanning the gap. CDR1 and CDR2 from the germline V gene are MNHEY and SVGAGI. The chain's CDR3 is CASSYSTGGETEAFF. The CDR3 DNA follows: TGTGCCAGCAGTTACTCGACGGGGGGCGAAACTGAAGCTTTCTTT.

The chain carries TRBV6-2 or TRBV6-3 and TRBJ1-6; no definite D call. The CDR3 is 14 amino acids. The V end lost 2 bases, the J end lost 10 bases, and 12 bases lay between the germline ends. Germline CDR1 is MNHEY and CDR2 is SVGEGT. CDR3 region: CASSYEGRRSPLHF. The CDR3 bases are TGTGCCAGCAGTTACGAGGGTAGAAGATCACCCCTCCACTTT.